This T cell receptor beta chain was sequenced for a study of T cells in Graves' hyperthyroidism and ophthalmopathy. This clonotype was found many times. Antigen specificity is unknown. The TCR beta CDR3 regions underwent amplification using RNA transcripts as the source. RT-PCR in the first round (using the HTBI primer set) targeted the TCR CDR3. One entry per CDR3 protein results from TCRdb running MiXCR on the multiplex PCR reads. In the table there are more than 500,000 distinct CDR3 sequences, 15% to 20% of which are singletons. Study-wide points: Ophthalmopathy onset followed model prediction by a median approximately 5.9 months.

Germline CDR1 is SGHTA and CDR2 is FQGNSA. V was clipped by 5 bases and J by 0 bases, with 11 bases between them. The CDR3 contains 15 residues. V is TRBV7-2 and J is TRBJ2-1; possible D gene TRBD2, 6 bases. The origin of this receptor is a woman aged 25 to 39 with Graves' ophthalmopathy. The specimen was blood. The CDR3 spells CASSGSGSSYNEQFF. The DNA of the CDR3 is TGTGCCAGCAGCGGTAGCGGTAGCTCCTACAATGAGCAGTTCTTC.